The rows below give T cell receptor beta chains drawn from one sample of a study of cytomegalovirus exposure and HLA in healthy donors. Libraries were prepared by immunoSEQ multiplex PCR; TCRdb keeps only in-frame clonotypes and omits some of them. The sample lists approximately 150,000 clones, over 70% occurring once. Sequenced: PBMCs. All receptors derive from a male donor in good health and CMV-seropositive. Each CDR3 is given with its conserved first and last residue. Fields, in order: J gene, clone size, V gene, D gene, CDR3 protein, CDR3 DNA. A D gene is named only where the DNA matches it firmly. Not all rows give a size; the values are once, few, many and, for expanded clones, a class.

J: TRBJ2-7
size: .
V: TRBV4-2
D: TRBD1
CDR3: CASSQVGQGGFEQYF
DNA: TGTGCCAGCAGCCAAGTGGGACAGGGTGGGTTCGAGCAGTACTTC

J: TRBJ1-5
size: .
V: TRBV6-1
D: .
CDR3: CASSEGGFGNQPQHF
DNA: TGTGCCAGCAGTGAAGGGGGCTTCGGCAATCAGCCCCAGCATTTT

J: TRBJ1-2
size: few
V: TRBV5-6
D: TRBD1
CDR3: CASSLDRGYGYTF
DNA: TGTGCCAGCAGCTTGGACAGGGGATATGGCTACACCTTC

J: TRBJ1-1
size: few
V: TRBV2
D: .
CDR3: CASRSQRNTEAFF
DNA: TGTGCCAGCAGATCACAGAGAAACACTGAAGCTTTCTTT

J: TRBJ2-7
size: .
V: TRBV5-6
D: TRBD1
CDR3: CASTEQGAAYEQYF
DNA: TGTGCCAGCACCGAACAGGGGGCTGCCTACGAGCAGTACTTC

J: TRBJ2-7
size: .
V: TRBV6-6
D: TRBD1
CDR3: CASRNPGGYEQYF
DNA: TGTGCCAGCCGAAACCCAGGGGGTTACGAGCAGTACTTC

J: TRBJ2-3
size: .
V: TRBV5-6
D: .
CDR3: CASSFRSFGTDTQYF
DNA: TGTGCCAGCAGCTTCCGGTCGTTTGGCACAGATACGCAGTATTTT

J: TRBJ2-2
size: .
V: TRBV7-2
D: TRBD2
CDR3: CASSLSGGSNTGELFF
DNA: TGTGCCAGCAGCTTGAGCGGGGGTTCGAACACCGGGGAGCTGTTTTTT

J: TRBJ1-1
size: .
V: TRBV19
D: .
CDR3: CASSIARTRNTEAFF
DNA: TGTGCCAGTAGTATAGCAAGGACACGGAACACTGAAGCTTTCTTT

J: TRBJ2-3
size: once
V: TRBV7-3
D: TRBD2
CDR3: CASSSSGGADTQYF
DNA: TGTGCCAGCAGCTCGAGCGGGGGGGCAGATACGCAGTATTTT

J: TRBJ1-2
size: few
V: TRBV29-1
D: .
CDR3: CSVEGVGRDGYTF
DNA: TGCAGCGTTGAGGGTGTAGGGCGGGATGGCTACACCTTC

J: TRBJ2-3
size: .
V: TRBV9
D: .
CDR3: CASSSPKGFGDTQYF
DNA: TGTGCCAGCAGCTCTCCGAAGGGGTTTGGGGATACGCAGTATTTT

J: TRBJ2-7
size: .
V: TRBV5-4
D: TRBD1
CDR3: CASSLGPGGSYEQYF
DNA: TGTGCCAGCAGCTTGGGTCCAGGGGGCTCCTACGAGCAGTACTTC

J: TRBJ2-1
size: .
V: TRBV5-4
D: TRBD1
CDR3: CASGQEDYNEQFF
DNA: TGTGCCAGCGGACAGGAAGACTACAATGAGCAGTTCTTC

J: TRBJ1-1
size: .
V: TRBV6-1
D: TRBD1
CDR3: CASSDQTGGNTEAFF
DNA: TGTGCCAGCAGTGACCAAACAGGGGGGAACACTGAAGCTTTCTTT

J: TRBJ1-3
size: .
V: TRBV30
D: .
CDR3: CAWSLSSGNTIYF
DNA: TGTGCCTGGAGCCTGAGCTCTGGAAACACCATATATTTT

J: TRBJ2-5
size: .
V: TRBV7-9
D: TRBD1
CDR3: CASSTRQGPLEETQYF
DNA: TGTGCCAGCAGCACCAGACAGGGACCCTTAGAAGAGACCCAGTACTTC

J: TRBJ2-7
size: few
V: TRBV5-8
D: TRBD1
CDR3: CASPGGTYEQYF
DNA: TGTGCCAGCCCAGGGGGCACCTACGAGCAGTACTTC

J: TRBJ2-7
size: .
V: TRBV19
D: .
CDR3: CASSIVGAYEQYF
DNA: TGTGCCAGTAGTATAGTCGGGGCCTACGAGCAGTACTTC

J: TRBJ2-1
size: once
V: TRBV2
D: TRBD1
CDR3: CASRDGQGMGNEQFF
DNA: TGTGCCAGCAGGGATGGACAGGGGATGGGGAATGAGCAGTTCTTC

J: TRBJ2-7
size: .
V: TRBV5-1
D: .
CDR3: CASATTGFTYEQYF
DNA: TGCGCCAGCGCGACGACAGGATTTACCTACGAGCAGTACTTC

J: TRBJ2-1
size: .
V: TRBV9
D: TRBD2
CDR3: CASSASGGGRNEQFF
DNA: TGTGCCAGCAGCGCCAGCGGGGGGGGTAGGAATGAGCAGTTCTTC

J: TRBJ2-4
size: .
V: TRBV7-9
D: .
CDR3: CASSSQGVGKNIQYF
DNA: TGTGCCAGCAGCTCGCAAGGGGTTGGCAAAAACATTCAGTACTTC

J: TRBJ1-2
size: .
V: TRBV2
D: TRBD1
CDR3: CASAGGNYGYTF
DNA: TGTGCCAGCGCAGGGGGTAACTATGGCTACACCTTC

J: TRBJ1-1
size: .
V: TRBV19
D: .
CDR3: CASSIPGEHTEAFF
DNA: TGTGCCAGTAGTATCCCCGGAGAGCACACTGAAGCTTTCTTT

J: TRBJ2-1
size: .
V: TRBV9
D: .
CDR3: CASSVDDSIYNEQFF
DNA: TGTGCCAGCAGCGTAGATGACAGTATCTACAATGAGCAGTTCTTC

J: TRBJ1-5
size: .
V: TRBV6-4
D: TRBD1
CDR3: CASSVGGKIGSQPQHF
DNA: TGTGCCAGCAGTGTAGGGGGCAAGATAGGCTCTCAGCCCCAGCATTTT

J: TRBJ1-4
size: .
V: TRBV6-6
D: TRBD1
CDR3: CASTGTGIFTNEKLFF
DNA: TGTGCCAGCACCGGGACAGGGATCTTTACTAATGAAAAACTGTTTTTT

J: TRBJ2-6
size: .
V: TRBV6-6
D: TRBD2
CDR3: CASSRTGGSGANVLTF
DNA: TGTGCCAGCAGTCGCACGGGGGGTTCCGGGGCCAACGTCCTGACTTTC

J: TRBJ1-1
size: .
V: TRBV7-9
D: .
CDR3: CASSLNGDSAEAFF
DNA: TGTGCCAGCAGCTTAAATGGGGACTCAGCGGAAGCTTTCTTT

J: TRBJ1-2
size: .
V: TRBV9
D: TRBD1
CDR3: CASSDSTGNYGYTF
DNA: TGTGCCAGCAGCGACTCGACAGGGAACTATGGCTACACCTTC

J: TRBJ1-2
size: .
V: TRBV27
D: TRBD1
CDR3: CASSFNRGYGYTF
DNA: TGTGCCAGCAGTTTTAACAGGGGATATGGCTACACCTTC

J: TRBJ1-1
size: .
V: TRBV29-1
D: TRBD1
CDR3: CSVGGGGQGAIPGF
DNA: TGCAGCGTTGGGGGTGGGGGACAGGGGGCAATACCTGGGTTT

J: TRBJ1-1
size: once
V: TRBV2
D: .
CDR3: CASSREQTNTEAFF
DNA: TGTGCCAGCAGTCGGGAACAGACGAACACTGAAGCTTTCTTT

J: TRBJ2-1
size: .
V: TRBV6-5
D: TRBD1
CDR3: CAARQGNEQFF
DNA: TGTGCCGCAAGACAGGGCAATGAGCAGTTCTTC

J: TRBJ1-4
size: few
V: TRBV14
D: TRBD1
CDR3: CASSHAQGPGEKLFF
DNA: TGTGCCAGCAGCCACGCACAGGGGCCGGGTGAAAAACTGTTTTTT

J: TRBJ2-7
size: .
V: TRBV2
D: .
CDR3: CASSADNSYEQYF
DNA: TGTGCCAGCAGTGCAGACAATTCCTACGAGCAGTACTTC

J: TRBJ2-2
size: few
V: TRBV7-7
D: TRBD2
CDR3: CASSWGSGGTGELFF
DNA: TGTGCTAGCAGCTGGGGTAGCGGGGGCACCGGGGAGCTGTTTTTT

J: TRBJ1-5
size: once
V: TRBV19
D: TRBD1
CDR3: CASRQGVGRNQPQHF
DNA: TGTGCCAGTAGACAGGGGGTAGGGCGCAATCAGCCCCAGCATTTT

J: TRBJ2-3
size: .
V: TRBV9
D: TRBD2
CDR3: CASSVAVAGGLPDPTDTQYF
DNA: TGTGCCAGCAGCGTAGCGGTAGCGGGGGGGCTCCCCGACCCGACAGATACGCAGTATTTT

J: TRBJ1-1
size: .
V: TRBV19
D: TRBD1
CDR3: CASTQTGDNTEAFF
DNA: TGTGCCAGTACCCAGACAGGGGATAACACTGAAGCTTTCTTT

J: TRBJ2-1
size: .
V: TRBV9
D: TRBD2
CDR3: CASSVGAGASYNEQFF
DNA: TGTGCCAGCAGCGTAGGAGCGGGGGCCTCCTACAATGAGCAGTTCTTC

J: TRBJ2-6
size: .
V: TRBV30
D: TRBD1
CDR3: CAWSAGTASGANVLTF
DNA: TGTGCCTGGAGCGCCGGGACAGCCTCTGGGGCCAACGTCCTGACTTTC

J: TRBJ1-4
size: .
V: TRBV5-1
D: .
CDR3: CASSRYPGILNEKLFF
DNA: TGCGCCAGCAGCAGATACCCGGGGATTCTTAATGAAAAACTGTTTTTT

J: TRBJ2-7
size: once
V: TRBV6-5
D: TRBD1
CDR3: CASSYGQGFEQYF
DNA: TGTGCCAGCAGTTACGGACAGGGTTTCGAGCAGTACTTC

J: TRBJ2-7
size: .
V: TRBV4-3
D: .
CDR3: CASSQDPGGGEQYF
DNA: TGCGCCAGCAGCCAAGATCCCGGAGGGGGCGAGCAGTACTTC